This T cell receptor beta chain appears in the sequencing data of a study of T cells in Graves' hyperthyroidism and ophthalmopathy (dated by TCRdb to the late 2010s). In the study overall: Peripheral blood samples were taken at the time of initial diagnosis, prior to any treatment. TCR V-J signatures able to tell the groups apart were searched for in a discovery cohort of 90 to 100 patients, of whom more than 40 had Graves' ophthalmopathy and about 55 had stable Graves' hyperthyroidism. Whether ophthalmopathy could be predicted prospectively was tested in an independent validation cohort made up of 18 hyperthyroidism patients plus 17 patients who later progressed to ophthalmopathy. For training and testing, the 80 to 100 patients in the discovery cohort were randomly divided in a 7:3 ratio. In addition, the study compared T-cell repertoires in thyroid tissue and in blood from about six Graves' hyperthyroidism patients. After blood sampling, hyperthyroidism patients were treated with methimazole at a starting dose of 30 mg daily, and ophthalmopathy patients were treated with high-dose intravenous methylprednisolone. The paper describes TCR Vbeta CDR3 sequencing of 140 or so peripheral blood samples, made up of roughly 45 ophthalmopathy patients, around 78 hyperthyroidism patients and 17 progressor patients. Overall study results and their limits: Most expanded thyroid clonotypes (frequency above 0.001) were also found in blood, which suggests that blood repertoires may mirror thyroid immune responses. In validation, progression to ophthalmopathy was predicted by the model with 70.59% sensitivity and around 76% specificity, a median of approximately 6.5 months before onset. No statistical method was used to fix the sample size in advance, and group allocation was not hidden from the investigators. Ophthalmopathy was separated from stable hyperthyroidism by a 13 V-J signature model, with approximately 90% sensitivity and about 81% specificity obtained in cross-validation and 80%/75% obtained in testing.

Stable Graves' hyperthyroidism was defined as no progression to ophthalmopathy during 18 months of follow-up. Hyperthyroidism patients were aged 18 to 65 years and newly diagnosed, with disease duration of less than 2 months. Patients with uncontrolled infections, other autoimmune diseases, pregnancy or lactation were excluded. Diagnoses were established on the basis of clinical symptoms, serum thyroxine and TRAb, thyroid ultrasound, and orbital computed tomography. Ficoll-Paque density gradient centrifugation was used to isolate PBMCs from about 10 ml of fresh peripheral blood. Trizol reagent was used to extract total RNA, and RNA quality was then checked on an Agilent 2100 Bioanalyzer. The germline V gene yields MNHNS for CDR1 and SASEGT for CDR2. V is cut back by 9 bases and J by 3 bases, with 5 bases in the junction unmatched. From the cysteine up to the phenylalanine, the CDR3 has a length of 13 residues. CDR3 DNA only is kept here, 39 bases in frame from base 1.

This clonotype was seen many times. Its antigen remains unidentified. No base quality values were provided; no much bigger clone lies one nucleotide off. The TCR beta CDR3 regions were amplified from the RNA transcripts. The TCR CDR3 was subjected to a first round of RT-PCR using the HTBI primer set and the Qiagen OneStep RT-PCR kit. Libraries were constructed in a second round of multiplex PCR, after which size selection and purification were performed. Libraries were sequenced paired-end with 100 bp reads on an Illumina HiSeq2000. From the authors' description of their analysis: SOAPnuke was used to process the raw data, throwing out any read that contained adapters or uncalled bases, had a mean Phred below 15, or lacked an exact constant-primer or identifier match. High-quality paired reads were merged using COPE v1.2.5, and each unique nucleotide sequence was defined as a clonotype. MiTCR v1.1 was used to align the clonotypes against IMGT TRBV, TRBD and TRBJ reference segments. Analysis was restricted to V-J combinations with a frequency above 0.0001, which covered roughly 99% of repertoires. A TCS score was defined as the ratio of F50 (clonal expansion) to E x V (chaos), with BLOSUM62-based TCRdist applied between CDR3 peptides within each V-J. Welch's t-statistics and random forest reduced roughly 530 V-J features to some 14, which were used in a naive Bayes classifier (R e1071). TCRdb's own reprocessing of the public reads used fastp at Q25 and MiXCR and kept productive beta chains. Entries that share a CDR3 protein sequence are merged under the most common genes and DNA. The V and J calls were determined by TCRdb, not by the authors. This sample lists around 340,000 distinct CDR3 sequences; around a sixth were detected once. The ten top clones hold approximately 35% of the sample.

The receptor chain draws on TRBV6-1 and TRBJ1-5; TRBD1 matches 7 bases in the middle. Sequences were obtained from blood. This sequence originates from a man aged 30-40 years with Graves' hyperthyroidism. The CDR3 is CASDRVLNQPQHF. The bases read TGTGCCAGTGACAGGGTACTCAATCAGCCCCAGCATTTT.